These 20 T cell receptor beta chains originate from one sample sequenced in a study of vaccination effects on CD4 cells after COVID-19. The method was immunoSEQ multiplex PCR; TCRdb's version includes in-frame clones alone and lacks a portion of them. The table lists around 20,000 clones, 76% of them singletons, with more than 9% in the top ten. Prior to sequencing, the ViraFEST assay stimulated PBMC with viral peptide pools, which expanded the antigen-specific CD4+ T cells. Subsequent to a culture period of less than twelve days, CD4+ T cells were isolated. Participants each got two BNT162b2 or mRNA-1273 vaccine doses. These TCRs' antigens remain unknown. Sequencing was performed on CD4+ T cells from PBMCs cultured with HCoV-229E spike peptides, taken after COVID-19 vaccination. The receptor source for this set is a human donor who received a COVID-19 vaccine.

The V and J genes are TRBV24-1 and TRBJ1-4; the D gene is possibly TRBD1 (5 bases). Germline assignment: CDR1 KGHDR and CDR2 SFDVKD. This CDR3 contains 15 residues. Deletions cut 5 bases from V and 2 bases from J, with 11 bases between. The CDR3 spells CATSGGGGTNEKLFF. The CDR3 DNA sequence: TGTGCCACCAGTGGCGGCGGGGGGACTAATGAAAAACTGTTTTTT.

The CDR3 DNA reads as TGTGCCAGTAGTCTTCCAGCGGGGGTCACAGATACGCAGTATTTT. It encodes CASSLPAGVTDTQYF. The V call is TRBV19, the J call TRBJ2-3, with 8 bases fitting TRBD2. V was pared by 5 bases and J by 2 bases, with 6 bases of the junction left unmatched. The CDR3 has 15 amino acids. Germline V lookup: CDR1 LNHDA, CDR2 SQIVND (reference sequence).

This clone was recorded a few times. This CDR3 reads CASSPTVNENGYTF. The CDR3 bases are TGTGCCAGCTCACCGACGGTAAATGAAAATGGCTACACCTTC. The chain has TRBV18 and TRBJ1-2, with D unclear. This CDR3 is 14 amino acids long. V was clipped by 3 bases and J by 6 bases, with 14 bases between them. CDR1 and CDR2 (germline): KGHSH, LQKENI.

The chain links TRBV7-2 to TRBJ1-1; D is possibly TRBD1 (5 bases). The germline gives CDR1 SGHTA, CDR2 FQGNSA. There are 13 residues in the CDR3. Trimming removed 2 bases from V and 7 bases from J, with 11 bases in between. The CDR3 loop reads CASSLLGAGEAFF. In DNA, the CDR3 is TGTGCCAGCAGCTTACTCGGGGCAGGTGAAGCTTTCTTT.

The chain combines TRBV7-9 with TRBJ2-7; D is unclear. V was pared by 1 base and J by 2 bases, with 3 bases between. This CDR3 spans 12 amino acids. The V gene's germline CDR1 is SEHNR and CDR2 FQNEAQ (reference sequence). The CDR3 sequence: CASSLGAYEQYF. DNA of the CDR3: TGTGCCAGCAGCTTAGGAGCCTACGAGCAGTACTTC.

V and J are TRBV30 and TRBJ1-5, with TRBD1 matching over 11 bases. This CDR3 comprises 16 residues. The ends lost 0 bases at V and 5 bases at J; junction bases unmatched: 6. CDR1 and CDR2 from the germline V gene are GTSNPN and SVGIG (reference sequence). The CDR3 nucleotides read TGTGCCTGGAGTGTTGAGTGGGGACAGGGGGATCAGCCCCAGCATTTT. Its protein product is CAWSVEWGQGDQPQHF.

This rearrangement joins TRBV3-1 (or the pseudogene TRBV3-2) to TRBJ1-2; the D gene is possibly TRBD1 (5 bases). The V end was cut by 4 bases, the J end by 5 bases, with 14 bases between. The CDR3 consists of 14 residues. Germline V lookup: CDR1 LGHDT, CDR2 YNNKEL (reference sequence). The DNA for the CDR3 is TGTGCCAGCAGCCCAACGGCGGCAGGGTATGGCTACACCTTC. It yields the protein CASSPTAAGYGYTF.

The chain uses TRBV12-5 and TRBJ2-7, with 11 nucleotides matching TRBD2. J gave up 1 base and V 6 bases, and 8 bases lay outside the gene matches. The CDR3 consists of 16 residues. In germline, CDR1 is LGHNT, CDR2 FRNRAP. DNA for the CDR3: TGTGCTAGTGGGCGCTCTAGCGGGGGGCTTTCCTACGAGCAGTACTTC. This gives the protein CASGRSSGGLSYEQYF. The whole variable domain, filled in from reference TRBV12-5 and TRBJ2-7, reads DARVTQTPRHKVTEMGQEVTMRCQPILGHNTVFWYRQTMMQGLELLAYFRNRAPLDDSGMPKDRFSAEMPDATLATLKIQPSEPRDSAVYFCASGRSSGGLSYEQYFGPGTRLTVT.

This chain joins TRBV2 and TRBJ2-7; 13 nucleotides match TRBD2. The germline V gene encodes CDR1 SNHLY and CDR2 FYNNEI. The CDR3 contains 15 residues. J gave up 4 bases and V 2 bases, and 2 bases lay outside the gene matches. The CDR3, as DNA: TGTGCCAGCAGTGAAAGGGGACTAGCGGGATACGAGCAGTACTTC. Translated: CASSERGLAGYEQYF.

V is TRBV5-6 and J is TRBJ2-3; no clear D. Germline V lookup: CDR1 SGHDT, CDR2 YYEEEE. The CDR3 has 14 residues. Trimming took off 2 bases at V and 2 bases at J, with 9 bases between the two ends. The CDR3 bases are TGTGCCAGCAGCTTTATACAGTCCACAGATACGCAGTATTTT. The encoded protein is CASSFIQSTDTQYF.

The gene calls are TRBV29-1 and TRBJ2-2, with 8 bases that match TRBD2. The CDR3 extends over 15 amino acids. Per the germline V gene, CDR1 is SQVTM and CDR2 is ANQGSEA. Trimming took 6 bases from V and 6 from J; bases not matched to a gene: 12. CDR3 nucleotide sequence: TGCAGCGTCCCAAGGACTAGCTCGAGCGCCGGGGAGCTGTTTTTT. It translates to CSVPRTSSSAGELFF.

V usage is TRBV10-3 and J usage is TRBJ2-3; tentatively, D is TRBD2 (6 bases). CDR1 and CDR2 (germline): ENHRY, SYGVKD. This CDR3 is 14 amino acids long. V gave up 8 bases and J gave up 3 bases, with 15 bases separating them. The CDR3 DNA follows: TGTGCCATCCGGGCGGGATTAGCGACAGATACGCAGTATTTT. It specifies CAIRAGLATDTQYF.

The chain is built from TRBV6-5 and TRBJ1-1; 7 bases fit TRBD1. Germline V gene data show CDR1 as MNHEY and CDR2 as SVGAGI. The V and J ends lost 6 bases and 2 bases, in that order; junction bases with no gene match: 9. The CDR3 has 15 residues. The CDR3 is CASSNTRQGNTEAFF. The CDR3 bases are TGTGCCAGCAGCAACACCCGACAGGGAAACACTGAAGCTTTCTTT.

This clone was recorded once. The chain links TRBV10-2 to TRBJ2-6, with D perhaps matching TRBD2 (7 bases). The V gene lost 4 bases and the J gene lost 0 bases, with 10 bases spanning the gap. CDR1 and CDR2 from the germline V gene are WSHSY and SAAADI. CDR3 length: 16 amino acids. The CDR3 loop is CASSGGGLSGANVLTF. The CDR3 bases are TGCGCCAGCAGTGGGGGGGGCCTCTCTGGGGCCAACGTCCTGACTTTC.

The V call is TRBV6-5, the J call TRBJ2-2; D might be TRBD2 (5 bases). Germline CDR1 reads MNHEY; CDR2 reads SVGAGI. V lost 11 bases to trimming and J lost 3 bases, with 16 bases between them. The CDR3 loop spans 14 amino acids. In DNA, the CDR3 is TGTGCCGCCCGGGTAGGAGGTGACACCGGGGAGCTGTTTTTT. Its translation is CAARVGGDTGELFF.

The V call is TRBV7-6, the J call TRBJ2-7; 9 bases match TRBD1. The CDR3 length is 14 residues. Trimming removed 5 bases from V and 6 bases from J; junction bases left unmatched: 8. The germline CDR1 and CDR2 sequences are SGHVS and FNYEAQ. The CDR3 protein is CASSHTQGAGEQYF. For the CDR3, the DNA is TGTGCCAGCAGCCATACACAGGGGGCGGGCGAGCAGTACTTC.

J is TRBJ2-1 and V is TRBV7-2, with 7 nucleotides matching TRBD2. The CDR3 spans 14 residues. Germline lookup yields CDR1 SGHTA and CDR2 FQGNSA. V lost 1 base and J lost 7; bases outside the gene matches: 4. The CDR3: CASSLGGSLNEQFF. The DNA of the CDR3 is TGTGCCAGCAGCTTAGGCGGGAGTTTAAATGAGCAGTTCTTC.

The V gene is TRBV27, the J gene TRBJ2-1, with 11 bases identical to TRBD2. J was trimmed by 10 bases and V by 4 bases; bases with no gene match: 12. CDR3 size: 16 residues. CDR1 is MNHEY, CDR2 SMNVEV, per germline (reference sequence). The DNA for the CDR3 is TGTGCCAGCAGTTCCAAGACTAGCGGGGTGTCGGGCGAGCAGTTCTTC. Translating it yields CASSSKTSGVSGEQFF.

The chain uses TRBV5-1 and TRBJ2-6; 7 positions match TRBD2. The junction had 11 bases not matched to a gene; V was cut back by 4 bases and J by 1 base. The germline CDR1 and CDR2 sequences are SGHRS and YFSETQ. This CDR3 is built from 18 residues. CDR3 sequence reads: CASSLGGGLKSGANVLTF. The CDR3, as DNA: TGCGCCAGCAGCCTTGGGGGGGGGTTAAAATCTGGGGCCAACGTCCTGACTTTC.

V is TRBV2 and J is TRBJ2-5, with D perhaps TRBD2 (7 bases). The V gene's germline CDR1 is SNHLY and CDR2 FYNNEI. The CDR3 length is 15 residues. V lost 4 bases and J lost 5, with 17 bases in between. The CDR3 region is CASSASGGRWETQYF. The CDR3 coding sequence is TGTGCCAGCAGTGCCTCCGGGGGGCGTTGGGAGACCCAGTACTTC. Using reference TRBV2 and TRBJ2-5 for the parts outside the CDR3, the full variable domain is EPEVTQTPSHQVTQMGQEVILRCVPISNHLYFYWYRQILGQKVEFLVSFYNNEISEKSEIFDDQFSVERPDGSNFTLKIRSTKLEDSAMYFCASSASGGRWETQYFGPGTRLLVL.